This T cell receptor (beta chain) was documented in a study of identical twins. There are 15 residues in the CDR3. Trimming removed 5 bases from V and 0 bases from J; junction bases left unmatched: 6. Germline CDR1 MDHEN, CDR2 SYDVKM. TCRdb recomputed calls from the 5' RACE reads with MiXCR, one row per CDR3 protein. The table includes more than 1.5 million distinct CDR3 sequences, less than 35% detected once. This clonotype was observed a few times. This clonotype was sampled from a newborn girl in good health. V and J are TRBV28 and TRBJ2-7, with 8 bases that match TRBD2. Material for sequencing was cord blood. CDR3 in amino acids: CASSVSSGSSYEQYF. The DNA for the CDR3 is TGTGCCAGCAGTGTTTCTAGCGGGTCCTCCTACGAGCAGTACTTC.